This T cell receptor (beta chain) was identified in a study of control samples from healthy donors and cancer patients. The V and J ends lost 6 bases and 5 bases respectively, with 17 bases between them. Germline V CDR1 and CDR2: MNHEY, SVGAGI. The CDR3 contains 15 residues. Profiling relied on immunoSEQ multiplex PCR, and the TCRdb table lists in-frame clones only, not all of them. Among 150,000 or so clones listed, 92% were seen once. The clonotype comes from a woman aged 25-40 years in good health. The sample taken for sequencing was blood. The gene calls are TRBV6-5 and TRBJ1-5; TRBD1 is a possible D gene (6 bases). CDR3 loop: CASSPGRGGYQPQHF. The DNA for the CDR3 is TGTGCCAGCAGCCCGGGCAGGGGTGGCTATCAGCCCCAGCATTTT.